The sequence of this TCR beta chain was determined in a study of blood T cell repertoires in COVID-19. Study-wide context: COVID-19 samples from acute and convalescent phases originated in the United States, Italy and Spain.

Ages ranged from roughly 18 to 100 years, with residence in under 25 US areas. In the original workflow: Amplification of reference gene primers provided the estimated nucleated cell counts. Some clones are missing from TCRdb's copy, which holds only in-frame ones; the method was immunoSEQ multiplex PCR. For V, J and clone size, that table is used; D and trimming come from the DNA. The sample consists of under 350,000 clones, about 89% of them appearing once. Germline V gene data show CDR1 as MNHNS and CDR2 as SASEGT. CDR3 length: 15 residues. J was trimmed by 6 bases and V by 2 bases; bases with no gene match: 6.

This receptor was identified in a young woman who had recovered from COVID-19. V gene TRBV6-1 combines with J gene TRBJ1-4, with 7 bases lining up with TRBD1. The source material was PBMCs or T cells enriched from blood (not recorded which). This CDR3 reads CASSELQGLYEKLFF. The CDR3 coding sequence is TGTGCCAGCAGTGAATTACAGGGGTTGTATGAAAAACTGTTTTTT.